These 18 T cell receptor beta chains came from one sample sequenced in a study of identical twins. TCRdb reprocessed the 5' RACE reads with MiXCR, giving one entry per CDR3 protein. The repertoire holds some 590,000 distinct CDR3 sequences, with 7.5% to 10% as singletons. This sample also belongs to another study, concerning yellow fever vaccine responses in identical twins.

The sample was PBMCs. The receptors come from a woman aged 18-30 years in good health.

This clonotype was seen ten or more times. The chain couples TRBV29-1 to TRBJ2-7; weak D call: TRBD2 (5 bases). Deletions cut 4 bases from V and 3 bases from J, with 10 bases between. The CDR3 spans 12 residues. Germline CDR1 and CDR2: SQVTM and ANQGSEA. The DNA for the CDR3 is TGCAGCGTTGGGGCGGGCAGCTACGAGCAGTACTTC. Translating it yields CSVGAGSYEQYF.

This clonotype was seen only a few times. V gene TRBV6-4 combines with J gene TRBJ2-5; TRBD2 might be the D (6 bases). Germline lookup yields CDR1 MRHNA and CDR2 SNTAGT. The CDR3 spans 16 residues. Trimming shortened V by 5 bases and J by 7 bases, and 23 bases separated the two germline ends. The CDR3 nucleotides read TGTGCCAGCAGTCCCTGGGGGGTGGCGACCCGCAGGACCCAGTACTTC. Protein sequence: CASSPWGVATRRTQYF.

This clonotype has just a few counts. This chain links TRBV15 with TRBJ2-7; no firm D call. Germline V gene sequence: CDR1 LNHNV, CDR2 YYDKDF (reference sequence). V was trimmed by 1 base and J by 3 bases, leaving 7 bases between them. The CDR3 runs 13 residues. The CDR3: CATSRGEIYEQYF. For the CDR3, the DNA is TGTGCCACCAGCAGAGGAGAGATCTACGAGCAGTACTTC.

The rearrangement links TRBV7-9 to TRBJ2-7, with 12 positions matching TRBD2. The CDR3 covers 17 residues. V lost 7 bases to trimming and J lost 5 bases; unmatched junction nucleotides: 15. Germline lookup yields CDR1 SEHNR and CDR2 FQNEAQ (reference sequence). CDR3: CASKASGGDPRINEQYF. The CDR3 nucleotides read TGTGCCAGCAAGGCTAGCGGGGGGGACCCTCGTATAAACGAGCAGTACTTC.

The gene calls are TRBV7-2 and TRBJ1-1; D is perhaps TRBD1 (6 bases). Trimming took off 6 bases at V and 8 bases at J, with 13 bases between the two ends. This CDR3 contains 12 residues. Germline V lookup: CDR1 SGHTA, CDR2 FQGNSA. The CDR3 is CASRDPRGEAFF. Here the CDR3 DNA reads TGTGCCAGCAGGGATCCTAGGGGGGAAGCTTTCTTT.

This clonotype was counted a few times. V gene TRBV12-3 or TRBV12-4 combines with J gene TRBJ2-3, with 8 bases aligning to TRBD1. The J segment lost 2 bases and the V segment lost 9 bases, leaving 13 bases of the junction unmatched. The CDR3 totals 16 residues. CDR3 sequence: CASRIGPRGLTDTQYF. CDR3 bases: TGTGCCAGTAGAATTGGGCCCAGGGGGCTCACAGATACGCAGTATTTT.

This clonotype was observed a handful of times. This chain connects TRBV12-3 or TRBV12-4 to TRBJ2-2; D could derive from TRBD1 or TRBD2 (5 bases each). V was shortened by 4 bases and J by 5 bases, with 11 bases between the two germline ends. The CDR3 is 14 amino acids. CDR3 in amino acids: CASSSLAGTGELFF. The CDR3, as DNA: TGTGCCAGCAGTTCGCTAGCAGGGACCGGGGAGCTGTTTTTT.

This clonotype was counted only a few times. The chain links TRBV25-1 to TRBJ2-7; D assignment may be TRBD1 or TRBD2 (5 bases each). V lost 1 base and J 7 bases, leaving 17 bases between the germline ends. The germline V gene has CDR1 MGHDK and CDR2 SYGVNS. CDR3 length: 15 residues. CDR3 bases: TGTGCCAGCAGTGAATCGTTGGGCAGGGAGAAGGAGCAGTACTTC. Its translation: CASSESLGREKEQYF.

This clonotype was observed a few times. The chain carries TRBV5-1 and TRBJ2-7; TRBD1 might be the D (6 bases). Trimming removed 2 bases from V and 1 base from J, with 13 bases in between. CDR3 length: 15 amino acids. Germline V CDR1 and CDR2: SGHRS, YFSETQ. This chain's CDR3 is CASSLGGHRSYEQYF. CDR3 nucleotide sequence: TGCGCCAGCAGCTTAGGGGGACACAGATCCTACGAGCAGTACTTC.

The table lists this clonotype with a few counts. The rearrangement uses TRBV28 and TRBJ1-6; D gene unclear. The germline V gene has CDR1 MDHEN and CDR2 SYDVKM. V lost 6 bases, J lost 9 bases, and 15 bases lay in between. This CDR3 is built from 14 residues. CDR3 nucleotide sequence: TGTGCCAGCAGACCTACAAAGGGCACTTCACCCCTCCACTTT. It codes for CASRPTKGTSPLHF.

This clonotype was observed at least ten times. Relative to the germline gene, one junction end is altered; a read error may explain this. This chain joins TRBV20-1 and TRBJ1-5, with D hard to call. This CDR3 is built from 13 residues. From germline, CDR1 is DFQATT and CDR2 SNEGSKA (reference sequence). CDR3 sequence: CSAREGGNRPQHF. In DNA form, the CDR3 reads TGCAGTGCTAGAGAGGGCGGCAATCGGCCCCAGCATTTT.

This chain uses TRBV20-1 with TRBJ2-5, with 7 bases identical to TRBD1. This CDR3 spans 17 amino acids. V was pared by 1 base and J by 5 bases, with 16 bases of the junction left unmatched. Germline assignment: CDR1 DFQATT and CDR2 SNEGSKA (reference sequence). The CDR3 is CSARAQTPRQGVETQYF. CDR3 DNA: TGCAGTGCTAGAGCCCAGACCCCCCGACAGGGAGTTGAGACCCAGTACTTC.

Ten or more counts support this clonotype. The chain links TRBV30 to TRBJ2-1; 8 positions match TRBD2. Looked up from germline, CDR1 is GTSNPN and CDR2 is SVGIG (reference sequence). The CDR3 runs to 13 residues. After removal of 7 bases from V and 4 bases from J, the junction contained 6 bases not matched to a gene. CDR3 region: CASSGLDYNEQFF. In DNA form, the CDR3 reads TGTGCCTCTTCGGGACTAGATTACAATGAGCAGTTCTTC.

This clonotype was seen many times. This sequence joins TRBV20-1 and TRBJ2-1, with a possible D match to TRBD2 (6 bases). Trimming pared 0 bases from V and 6 bases from J, leaving 9 bases between. The CDR3 totals 13 residues. Germline V gene data show CDR1 as DFQATT and CDR2 as SNEGSKA (reference sequence). The CDR3 region is CSARDMRGNEQFF. The CDR3 bases are TGCAGTGCTAGAGATATGCGGGGCAATGAGCAGTTCTTC.

A word on this clonotype: This could be a read error, since a much larger clone is one nucleotide away. This chain links TRBV12-3 or TRBV12-4 with TRBJ2-2; maybe TRBD2 (6 bases). The CDR3 has 16 residues. V shed 7 bases and J shed 5 bases, with 20 bases lying between them. In DNA form, the CDR3 reads TGTGCCAGCAAAAGAAGGGACTTAGGAAGGACCGGGGAGCTGTTTTTT. Its protein is CASKRRDLGRTGELFF.

This clonotype was detected ten times or more. The chain uses TRBV10-3 and TRBJ2-5; 7 bases map to TRBD2. The CDR3 loop spans 14 amino acids. Trimming cost V 6 bases and J 2 bases; bases outside gene matches: 6. Germline V CDR1 and CDR2: ENHRY, SYGVKD. CDR3 protein: CAISRGGVQETQYF. CDR3 sequence (DNA): TGTGCCATCAGCCGGGGAGGGGTTCAAGAGACCCAGTACTTC.

This clonotype was found a few times. CDR3: CASSPLTSGTTYNEQFF. DNA for the CDR3: TGTGCCAGCTCACCATTGACTAGCGGGACCACCTACAATGAGCAGTTCTTC. The chain combines TRBV18 with TRBJ2-1; 11 nucleotides agree with TRBD2. The CDR3 is 17 amino acids. V was clipped by 2 bases and J by 2 bases; unmatched bases: 5. Germline-derived CDR1 and CDR2 are KGHSH and LQKENI.

This clonotype was detected ten times or more. This chain connects TRBV13 to TRBJ2-6; possibly TRBD1 for D (5 bases). V lost 1 base and J 2 bases, leaving 9 bases between the germline ends. The germline V gene encodes CDR1 PRHDT and CDR2 FYEKMQ (reference sequence). The CDR3 length is 16 residues. CDR3 bases: TGTGCCAGCAGCTTAGCCCCAGGGACTGGGGCCAACGTCCTGACTTTC. Its protein product is CASSLAPGTGANVLTF. The variable domain in full, completed from reference TRBV13 and TRBJ2-6, reads AAGVIQSPRHLIKEKRETATLKCYPIPRHDTVYWYQQGPGQDPQFLISFYEKMQSDKGSIPDRFSAQQFSDYHSELNMSSLELGDSALYFCASSLAPGTGANVLTFGAGSRLTVL.